The TCR beta chain described here comes from a study of blood T cell repertoires in COVID-19. Study as a whole: COVID-19 samples from acute and convalescent phases originated in the United States, Italy and Spain. PBMCs, B-cell-depleted T cells, or T cells provided the cDNA or gDNA that made up the material.

In the source study's methods: Cell counts per sample came from amplifying reference gene primers. TCRdb's copy holds only in-frame clones and misses some; the assay was immunoSEQ multiplex PCR. V and J calls and clone size are those listed in that table; D and trimming were worked out from the DNA. This table has about 34,000 clones, 90% appearing once. In germline, CDR1 is LNHDA, CDR2 SQIVND (reference sequence). The CDR3 consists of 14 residues. With 7 bases clipped from V and 0 bases from J, the junction kept 2 bases outside the gene matches. This TCR derives from a man older than 75 with acute or convalescent COVID-19. Material: peripheral blood. The chain employs TRBV19 and TRBJ2-1; 8 bases are a match to TRBD2. Here the CDR3 reads CASKRGSSYNEQFF. DNA for the CDR3: TGTGCCAGTAAGCGGGGGAGCTCCTACAATGAGCAGTTCTTC.